This TCR beta chain was recovered during a study of blood T cell repertoires in COVID-19. The wider study: Nucleic acid was either cDNA or gDNA, and it came from T cells, B-cell-depleted T cells, or PBMCs.

This CDR3 has 11 residues. Trimming pared 6 bases from V and 12 bases from J, leaving 14 bases between. Clones were read by immunoSEQ multiplex PCR, and TCRdb kept only the in-frame ones, dropping some. The profile shows 110,000 or so clones, roughly four fifths of them singletons. The sequenced sample was peripheral blood. This receptor was obtained from a man over 45 with acute or convalescent COVID-19. The chain is built from TRBV12-3 or TRBV12-4 and TRBJ1-2; D may be TRBD1 (6 bases). The CDR3 bases are TGTGCCAGCAGCACCAGACAGGTTAACACCTTC. This sequence encodes CASSTRQVNTF.